Listed here are 6 T cell receptor beta chains from one sample, sequenced in a study of OX40 agonist ivuxolimab in advanced cancers. The table came from immunoSEQ multiplex PCR; TCRdb's copy has only in-frame clones and leaves some out. The table has about 78,000 clones, roughly 91% seen once; the top ten hold 0.2% to 0.3%. Sequenced material: CD4+ or CD8+ T cells sorted from blood, taken in a trial of the OX40 agonist ivuxolimab. Receptors were obtained from an adult with an advanced solid tumor such as melanoma, head and neck, liver or kidney cancer.

The chain has TRBV5-1 and TRBJ1-1; the D is unclear. The CDR3 has 14 amino acids. CDR1 and CDR2 from the germline V gene are SGHRS and YFSETQ. V dropped 0 bases and J dropped 1 base, with 7 bases sitting between them. The CDR3 nucleotides read TGCGCCAGCAGCTTGGCCTCTGCGAACACTGAAGCTTTCTTT. Its protein product is CASSLASANTEAFF.

The chain is built from TRBV28 and TRBJ1-1; D gene unclear. V shed 5 bases and J shed 7 bases, with 14 bases lying between them. CDR1 MDHEN and CDR2 SYDVKM come from the germline V gene. CDR3 length: 13 amino acids. The CDR3 loop reads CASSQRTVNEAFF. As DNA, the CDR3 is TGTGCCAGCAGTCAACGGACGGTAAATGAAGCTTTCTTT. Full variable domain (outside the CDR3, taken from reference TRBV28 and TRBJ1-1): DVKVTQSSRYLVKRTGEKVFLECVQDMDHENMFWYRQDPGLGLRLIYFSYDVKMKEKGDIPEGYSVSREKKERFSLILESASTNQTSMYLCASSQRTVNEAFFGQGTRLTVV.

The V gene is TRBV28, the J gene TRBJ1-1; possibly TRBD1 for D (5 bases). CDR1 and CDR2 from the germline V gene are MDHEN and SYDVKM. The CDR3 length is 15 residues. V dropped 0 bases and J dropped 4 bases, with 12 bases sitting between them. CDR3 DNA: TGTGCCAGCAGTTTATGGACAATCGGGGGCACTGAAGCTTTCTTT. This translates into CASSLWTIGGTEAFF.

J is TRBJ2-7 and V is TRBV18; 7 bases are shared with TRBD1. Germline lookup yields CDR1 KGHSH and CDR2 LQKENI. V shed 4 bases and J 4 bases; nucleotides not matched to a gene: 7. The CDR3 contains 14 residues. The CDR3 DNA reads as TGTGCCAGCTCACAAACCGGGACAGTTTACGAGCAGTACTTC. This translates into CASSQTGTVYEQYF. Full variable domain (rest looked up from reference TRBV18 and TRBJ2-7): NAGVMQNPRHLVRRRGQEARLRCSPMKGHSHVYWYRQLPEEGLKFMVYLQKENIIDESGMPKERFSAEFPKEGPSILRIQQVVRGDSAAYFCASSQTGTVYEQYFGPGTRLTVT.

This sequence joins TRBV11-2 and TRBJ1-1; D uncertain. The ends were cut back, 5 bases at V and 1 base at J, with 8 bases in the middle. CDR1 and CDR2 (germline): SGHAT, FQNNGV. This CDR3 contains 13 residues. In nucleotides, the CDR3 is TGTGCCAGCAGCCCTGGAGGGAACACTGAAGCTTTCTTT. Protein: CASSPGGNTEAFF.

The chain uses TRBV5-1 and TRBJ1-1; D not certain. CDR1 is SGHRS, CDR2 YFSETQ, per germline. The V gene lost 0 bases and the J gene lost 1 base, with 10 bases spanning the gap. The CDR3 runs to 15 residues. For the CDR3, the DNA is TGCGCCAGCAGCTTGGCCGGACTCGGGAACACTGAAGCTTTCTTT. Translating it yields CASSLAGLGNTEAFF.